These 19 T cell receptor beta chains were sequenced from one sample in a study of blood T cell repertoires in COVID-19. Sequencing was performed with immunoSEQ multiplex PCR; in TCRdb, only in-frame clones are kept and a portion is missing. Of approximately 290,000 clones in the sample, approximately 85% were seen once. The sequenced sample consisted of peripheral blood. The receptors were gathered from a human donor with COVID-19, enrolled during active disease. The donor label of this sample is uncertain.

J is TRBJ2-4 and V is TRBV27; 10 positions agree with TRBD1. V was pared by 3 bases and J by 7 bases, with 15 bases of the junction left unmatched. CDR3 length: 18 amino acids. The germline V gene encodes CDR1 MNHEY and CDR2 SMNVEV (reference sequence). The CDR3 spells CASSLMHPGTGAGNIQYF. As DNA, the CDR3 is TGTGCCAGCAGTTTGATGCATCCCGGGACAGGGGCTGGGAACATTCAGTACTTC.

The chain uses TRBV7-9 and TRBJ2-3; 9 bases agree with TRBD1. After removal of 0 bases from V and 0 bases from J, the junction contained 4 bases not matched to a gene. Germline CDR1 and CDR2: SEHNR and FQNEAQ (reference sequence). The CDR3 loop spans 17 amino acids. The DNA for the CDR3 is TGTGCCAGCAGCTTAGCTGGACAGGGGCTTAGCACAGATACGCAGTATTTT. Encoded protein: CASSLAGQGLSTDTQYF.

The J gene is TRBJ1-1, the V gene TRBV11-3; D is perhaps TRBD1 (6 bases). Trimming stripped 5 bases from V and 1 base from J, with 11 bases between. Germline CDR1 is SGHNT and CDR2 is YENEEA. CDR3 length: 14 residues. CDR3 in DNA: TGTGCCAGCAGCCTGTCGGGACAGAACACTGAAGCTTTCTTT. This translates into CASSLSGQNTEAFF.

V gene TRBV7-9 combines with J gene TRBJ1-1, with D uncertain. The ends were cut back, 3 bases at V and 5 bases at J, with 10 bases in the middle. The CDR3 is 13 amino acids. Germline CDR1 SEHNR, CDR2 FQNEAQ (reference sequence). Here the CDR3 reads CASSLRVGTEAFF. In nucleotides, the CDR3 is TGTGCCAGCAGCTTGAGGGTGGGGACTGAAGCTTTCTTT. Full variable domain (missing parts from reference TRBV7-9 and TRBJ1-1): DTGVSQNPRHKITKRGQNVTFRCDPISEHNRLYWYRQTLGQGPEFLTYFQNEAQLEKSRLLSDRFSAERPKGSFSTLEIQRTEQGDSAMYLCASSLRVGTEAFFGQGTRLTVV.

The sample holds a few counts of this clone. The chain has TRBV5-4 and TRBJ2-7; 7 positions agree with TRBD2. CDR1 is SGHNT and CDR2 is YYREEE in the germline V gene (reference sequence). The CDR3 consists of 16 residues. The ends lost 0 bases at V and 6 bases at J; junction bases unmatched: 12. The CDR3 reads CASSLDVAGAGREQYF. For the CDR3, the DNA is TGTGCCAGCAGCTTGGACGTGGCGGGAGCGGGCCGCGAGCAGTACTTC.

The rearrangement uses TRBV15 and TRBJ1-5, with 7 bases matching TRBD1. The V and J ends lost 4 bases and 7 bases, in that order; junction bases with no gene match: 10. The CDR3 has 15 amino acids. Germline V lookup: CDR1 LNHNV, CDR2 YYDKDF (reference sequence). CDR3 coding DNA: TGTGCCACCAGCACTGAAGAGGGGGCCGGGCAGCCCCAGCATTTT. Translation gives CATSTEEGAGQPQHF.

About this clone itself: Other DNA sequences from this sample encode an identical CDR3 as well. This chain joins TRBV27 and TRBJ2-1; TRBD2 matches 11 bases. V was pared by 3 bases and J by 3 bases, with 1 base of the junction left unmatched. The CDR3 contains 15 residues. Germline CDR1 is MNHEY and CDR2 is SMNVEV (reference sequence). The CDR3 here is CASSLGTSGYNEQFF. CDR3 DNA: TGTGCCAGCAGTTTGGGGACTAGCGGCTACAATGAGCAGTTCTTC.

The V call is TRBV6-5, the J call TRBJ1-5, with D perhaps TRBD1 (5 bases). Looked up from germline, CDR1 is MNHEY and CDR2 is SVGAGI. V was trimmed by 4 bases and J by 1 base, leaving 8 bases between them. The CDR3 extends over 14 amino acids. The CDR3 reads CASSSDRSNQPQHF. The CDR3 nucleotides are TGTGCCAGCAGTTCAGACAGAAGCAATCAGCCCCAGCATTTT.

This clone was seen a single time. The chain recombines TRBV19 with TRBJ1-6; D may be TRBD1 (5 bases). In germline, CDR1 is LNHDA, CDR2 SQIVND (reference sequence). The CDR3 is 12 residues long. The V end was cut by 6 bases, the J end by 7 bases, with 7 bases between. CDR3 sequence reads: CASSRQNSPLHF. The CDR3 region has the DNA TGTGCCAGTAGCCGACAGAATTCACCCCTCCACTTT.

The rearrangement uses TRBV2 and TRBJ2-7; D might be TRBD2 (6 bases). This CDR3 comprises 13 residues. Germline CDR1 and CDR2: SNHLY and FYNNEI. V shed 2 bases and J shed 7 bases, with 12 bases lying between them. In DNA, the CDR3 is TGTGCCAGCAGTGAATCCAGGGCGGGGGAGCAGTACTTC. Encoded protein: CASSESRAGEQYF.

The rearrangement uses TRBV5-1 and TRBJ2-4; possibly TRBD1 for D (6 bases). The CDR3 covers 19 residues. Trimming shortened V by 1 base and J by 2 bases, and 22 bases separated the two germline ends. Germline lookup yields CDR1 SGHRS and CDR2 YFSETQ. Here the CDR3 reads CASSLRSPAETGTKNIQYF. The CDR3 DNA sequence: TGCGCCAGCAGCTTGAGGTCTCCAGCCGAAACAGGGACCAAAAACATTCAGTACTTC.

This chain links TRBV28 with TRBJ1-2; D is unclear. The length of the CDR3 is 12 residues. Germline-derived CDR1 and CDR2 are MDHEN and SYDVKM. V was pared by 3 bases and J by 8 bases, with 10 bases between. The CDR3 here is CASSFRFIGYTF. The CDR3 DNA reads as TGTGCCAGCAGTTTCAGGTTTATCGGCTACACCTTC.

This chain's CDR3 is CASSLWGSGSPKTQYF. The CDR3 nucleotides are TGTGCCAGCAGTTTATGGGGTAGCGGGAGCCCCAAGACCCAGTACTTC. The chain uses TRBV28 and TRBJ2-5, with TRBD2 matching over 9 bases. With V trimmed by 0 bases and J by 6 bases, 8 bases remained unmatched. Germline loops: CDR1 MDHEN, CDR2 SYDVKM. This CDR3 is 16 amino acids long.

V usage is TRBV18 and J usage is TRBJ1-3; the match to TRBD1 covers 7 bases. Germline CDR1 reads KGHSH; CDR2 reads LQKENI. The J segment lost 0 bases and the V segment lost 3 bases, leaving 8 bases of the junction unmatched. This CDR3 spans 17 amino acids. The CDR3 sequence: CASSPDSDRHSGNTIYF. DNA for the CDR3: TGTGCCAGCTCACCTGACTCGGACAGGCACTCTGGAAACACCATATATTTT.

The chain is built from TRBV4-1 and TRBJ1-5; tentatively, D is TRBD1 (5 bases). The CDR3 is made up of 16 amino acids. Germline loops: CDR1 MGHRA, CDR2 YSYEKL. V gave up 0 bases and J gave up 5 bases, with 14 bases separating them. The CDR3 reads CASSQETAGSYQPQHF. CDR3 DNA sequence: TGCGCCAGCAGCCAAGAGACCGCAGGGTCATATCAGCCCCAGCATTTT.

The V gene is TRBV19, the J gene TRBJ2-5; 13 positions agree with TRBD2. The V segment lost 4 bases and the J segment 2 bases; nucleotides outside the gene matches: 4. Germline CDR1 is LNHDA and CDR2 is SQIVND (reference sequence). The CDR3 sequence is 16 residues long. As DNA, the CDR3 is TGTGCCAGTAGTACTCGGACTAGCGGGAGTCAAGAGACCCAGTACTTC. Protein product: CASSTRTSGSQETQYF.

This clone has only one observation. The CDR3 DNA reads as TGTGCCTGGACCCTAGGGGGGACTAGCGGGATCTATACGCAGTATTTT. Amino acid sequence: CAWTLGGTSGIYTQYF. The genes are TRBV30 and TRBJ2-3; TRBD2 matches 13 bases. Losses at the gene ends were 4 bases for V and 7 bases for J; bases not matched to a gene: 11. Germline V gene data show CDR1 as GTSNPN and CDR2 as SVGIG (reference sequence). The CDR3 sequence is 16 residues long. Full variable domain (missing parts from reference TRBV30 and TRBJ2-3): SQTIHQWPATLVQPVGSPLSLECTVEGTSNPNLYWYRQAAGRGLQLLFYSVGIGQISSEVPQNLSASRPQDRQFILSSKKLLLSDSGFYLCAWTLGGTSGIYTQYFGPGTRLTVL.

The chain joins TRBV19 to TRBJ1-4; a weak D match, TRBD1 (5 bases). Germline V gene lookup returns CDR1 LNHDA and CDR2 SQIVND (reference sequence). There are 14 residues in the CDR3. The ends were cut back, 2 bases at V and 8 bases at J, with 12 bases in the middle. The CDR3 is CASSIRGDGEKLFF. The CDR3 region has the DNA TGTGCCAGTAGTATAAGGGGCGATGGAGAAAAACTGTTTTTT.

This clone was picked up a small number of times. CDR3 nucleotides: TGTGCCAGCAGCTCACCGGGGAGGGGAGGGTACACTGAAGCTTTCTTT. Protein sequence: CASSSPGRGGYTEAFF. J is TRBJ1-1 and V is TRBV5-6; D might be TRBD1 (5 bases). CDR1 and CDR2 (germline): SGHDT, YYEEEE. The V end was cut by 3 bases, the J end by 3 bases, with 18 bases between. The CDR3 loop spans 16 amino acids.